This TCR beta chain was recorded in a study of T-cell memory formation after mild COVID-19. Study context: TCR clusters were largely donor specific. Study-level points and caveats: Later expanders leaned toward CD4+, whereas clones contracting from day 15 to 85 were balanced CD4/CD8.

The germline V gene encodes CDR1 MNHNS and CDR2 SASEGT. V lost 10 bases and J lost 7, with 14 bases in between. The CDR3 covers 12 residues. As regards this clonotype: The antigen remains unidentified.

5'RACE primed from the constant segment yielded TCR alpha and TCR beta cDNA libraries bearing sample barcodes and UMIs. TCRdb re-called the 5' RACE reads with MiXCR, one entry per CDR3 protein. Among a few hundred thousand distinct CDR3 sequences listed, roughly 15% were seen once. Specimen: PBMCs or a T cell subset sorted from them (not recorded which). The TCR originated in a man aged 18 to 29 who had mild COVID-19 (a few samples of this study predate the infection). Cell type and time point are not known. The chain couples TRBV6-1 to TRBJ1-5; possibly TRBD1 for D (5 bases). Here the CDR3 DNA reads TGTGCCACGATCAGTGGGGACCAGCCCCAGCATTTT. Translation: CATISGDQPQHF.